What follows are 18 T cell receptor beta chains derived from one specimen sequenced in a study of cytotoxic CD8 clonotypes in ibrutinib-treated CLL (dated by TCRdb to the early 2020s). Libraries were made using the immunoSEQ multiplex PCR assay. TCRdb carries this immuneACCESS record with in-frame sequences only. Its versions omit some clonotypes, under half of them owing to an unresolved V gene in the studies checked, with the rest unexplained. The sample data list 130,000 to 150,000 clones, and approximately 90% of these were observed just once. The top ten hold 11% of the sample. Read against the paper, the sample's time point label means: eleven to twelve months on ibrutinib. The input for sequencing was PBMCs, taken after 12 months of ibrutinib treatment. The receptors here all came from a human donor with chronic lymphocytic leukemia.

This clone was seen just once. CDR3 in DNA: TGTGCCTGGACCCGGGGCGGGCAGCCCCAGCATTTT. It encodes CAWTRGGQPQHF. V usage is TRBV30 and J usage is TRBJ1-5; D possibly corresponds to TRBD1 (5 bases). The CDR3 contains 12 residues. Germline V gene sequence: CDR1 GTSNPN, CDR2 SVGIG (reference sequence). V lost 4 bases and J 7 bases, leaving 11 bases between the germline ends.

The CDR3 nucleotides read TGTGCCAGCAGTTTCCGGAGTAGCCCCAGGGGCGAGACCCAGTACTTC. Protein sequence: CASSFRSSPRGETQYF. J is TRBJ2-5 and V is TRBV6-5; D possibly corresponds to TRBD1 (6 bases). The germline V gene encodes CDR1 MNHEY and CDR2 SVGAGI. This CDR3 has 16 residues. V was cut by 4 bases and J by 5 bases, with 20 bases left in between.

The V call is TRBV4-2, the J call TRBJ2-1; D perhaps matches TRBD1 (5 bases). In germline, CDR1 is LGHNA, CDR2 YNFKEQ. The CDR3 has 14 residues. Trimming left V 6 bases short and J 8 bases short, with 17 bases between. In DNA, the CDR3 is TGTGCCAGCAGGGAGACAGCGACGGCGGATGAGCAGTTCTTC. Translating gives CASRETATADEQFF.

This clone is a singleton in its sample. The chain uses TRBV2 and TRBJ1-1, with 8 bases fitting TRBD1. V lost 7 bases and J lost 1; bases outside the gene matches: 5. The V gene's germline CDR1 is SNHLY and CDR2 FYNNEI. The CDR3 has 14 amino acids. The CDR3 nucleotides read TGTGCCAGCACCGTGGACAGGGAGAACACTGAAGCTTTCTTT. Translated: CASTVDRENTEAFF.

The chain uses TRBV10-3 and TRBJ2-2; 8 bases align to TRBD2. With 4 bases clipped from V and 3 bases from J, the junction kept 10 bases outside the gene matches. This CDR3 spans 17 amino acids. The germline gives CDR1 ENHRY, CDR2 SYGVKD. The CDR3 coding sequence is TGTGCCATCAGTGGTACTCTACTAGCGGCCTACACCGGGGAGCTGTTTTTT. Translating gives CAISGTLLAAYTGELFF.

CDR3 residues: CASSLDTNQPQHF. The CDR3 region has the DNA TGTGCCAGCAGCCTGGACACCAATCAGCCCCAGCATTTT. This rearrangement joins TRBV9 to TRBJ1-5, with D possibly TRBD1 on 5 matching bases. Trimming shortened V by 4 bases and J by 3 bases, and 8 bases separated the two germline ends. CDR1 is SGDLS, CDR2 YYNGEE, per germline. The CDR3 has 13 residues.

The J gene is TRBJ1-2, the V gene TRBV2; TRBD1 aligns across 7 bases. Germline V gene lookup returns CDR1 SNHLY and CDR2 FYNNEI. The V segment lost 3 bases and the J segment 8 bases; nucleotides outside the gene matches: 15. The CDR3 is made up of 16 amino acids. The CDR3 DNA sequence: TGTGCCAGCAGTGAGATAGTAACCGACAGGGATCGGGGCTACACCTTC. Amino acids: CASSEIVTDRDRGYTF.

J is TRBJ2-3 and V is TRBV6-5; 9 nucleotides align to TRBD2. The CDR3 runs to 16 residues. From germline, CDR1 is MNHEY and CDR2 SVGAGI. J lost 1 base, V lost 1 base, and 3 bases had no gene match. CDR3 in amino acids: CASSYLASGGTDTQYF. CDR3 bases: TGTGCCAGCAGTTACTTGGCTAGCGGGGGCACAGATACGCAGTATTTT.

This clone was seen more than once but under ten times. The gene calls are TRBV28 and TRBJ2-1, with 7 bases identical to TRBD2. Germline CDR1 reads MDHEN; CDR2 reads SYDVKM. The junction had 14 bases not matched to a gene; V was cut back by 8 bases and J by 10 bases. The CDR3 consists of 14 residues. As DNA, the CDR3 is TGTGCCAGCCGGGACCCAGGGAGGGAGAAGGAGCAGTTCTTC. It translates to CASRDPGREKEQFF.

The chain employs TRBV10-2 and TRBJ1-1; D is ambiguous. Trimming pared 0 bases from V and 6 bases from J, leaving 11 bases between. Germline-derived CDR1 and CDR2 are WSHSY and SAAADI. The CDR3 extends over 14 amino acids. The CDR3 nucleotides are TGCGCCAGCAGTGAGTCATATACGGACCCTGAAGCTTTCTTT. As protein: CASSESYTDPEAFF.

This chain uses TRBV9 with TRBJ1-5; no firm D call. The germline V gene has CDR1 SGDLS and CDR2 YYNGEE. This CDR3 is built from 13 residues. Deletions cut 2 bases from V and 6 bases from J, with 9 bases between. The CDR3 is CASSVTTGQPQHF. DNA of the CDR3: TGTGCCAGCAGCGTGACCACGGGTCAGCCCCAGCATTTT.

CDR3: CASSTTGYVTGNTIYF. DNA of the CDR3: TGTGCCAGCAGCACCACAGGGTACGTTACTGGAAACACCATATATTTT. The chain uses TRBV2 and TRBJ1-3; tentatively, D is TRBD1 (6 bases). Germline assignment: CDR1 SNHLY and CDR2 FYNNEI. CDR3 size: 16 residues. Between the trimmed V and J ends, which lost 6 bases and 2 bases, there was a span of 17 bases. Supplemented by reference TRBV2 and TRBJ1-3, the full variable domain reads EPEVTQTPSHQVTQMGQEVILRCVPISNHLYFYWYRQILGQKVEFLVSFYNNEISEKSEIFDDQFSVERPDGSNFTLKIRSTKLEDSAMYFCASSTTGYVTGNTIYFGEGSWLTVV.

The J gene is TRBJ2-5, the V gene TRBV15; D possibly matches TRBD1 or TRBD2 (7 bases each). CDR1 is LNHNV, CDR2 YYDKDF, per germline (reference sequence). CDR3 length: 15 residues. The ends were cut back, 5 bases at V and 1 base at J, with 14 bases in the middle. The CDR3 sequence: CATSSQGGLQETQYF. DNA of the CDR3: TGTGCCACCAGCTCCCAGGGGGGGCTCCAAGAGACCCAGTACTTC.

V and J are TRBV7-3 and TRBJ2-2; TRBD2 matches at 11 bases. The germline V gene has CDR1 SGHTA and CDR2 FQGTGA. V was clipped by 6 bases and J by 5 bases; unmatched bases: 11. The CDR3 totals 17 residues. CDR3 residues: CASSQFTSGRGTGELFF. CDR3 coding DNA: TGTGCCAGCAGTCAATTCACTAGCGGGAGAGGTACCGGGGAGCTGTTTTTT.

J is TRBJ1-5 and V is TRBV5-4, with D unresolved. From germline, CDR1 is SGHNT and CDR2 YYREEE (reference sequence). V lost 4 bases to trimming and J lost 16 bases, with 18 bases between them. The CDR3 length is 12 residues. This CDR3 is CASSHGTDDEHF. As DNA, the CDR3 is TGTGCCAGCAGCCATGGCACAGATGACGAACATTTT.

This clone occurred once. This sequence joins TRBV14 and TRBJ1-4; D is possibly TRBD1 (6 bases). The length of the CDR3 is 16 residues. Germline V gives CDR1 SGHDN, CDR2 FVKESK. The V end lost 1 base, the J end lost 4 bases, and 13 bases lay between the germline ends. The CDR3 sequence is CASSQATRGVNEKLFF. The DNA of the CDR3 is TGTGCCAGCAGCCAAGCTACGAGGGGGGTTAATGAAAAACTGTTTTTT. Full variable domain (missing parts from reference TRBV14 and TRBJ1-4): EAGVTQFPSHSVIEKGQTVTLRCDPISGHDNLYWYRRVMGKEIKFLLHFVKESKQDESGMPNNRFLAERTGGTYSTLKVQPAELEDSGVYFCASSQATRGVNEKLFFGSGTQLSVL.

The rearrangement uses TRBV29-1 and TRBJ2-4; D is ambiguous. Trimming took 6 bases from V and 8 from J, leaving 8 bases between them. From germline, CDR1 is SQVTM and CDR2 ANQGSEA. This CDR3 is built from 10 residues. The DNA for the CDR3 is TGCAGCGTAGAACGGGACATTCAGTACTTC. Translation: CSVERDIQYF.

In this sample, this clone turned up once. The rearrangement joins TRBV27 to TRBJ2-6; possible D gene TRBD1, 8 bases. Trimming removed 3 bases at V and 0 bases at J, with 12 bases between. Germline CDR1 reads MNHEY; CDR2 reads SMNVEV (reference sequence). The CDR3 contains 17 residues. The CDR3 bases are TGTGCCAGCAGTTTTACAGGGGGGGCCTCTGGGGCCAACGTCCTGACTTTC. This codes for CASSFTGGASGANVLTF.